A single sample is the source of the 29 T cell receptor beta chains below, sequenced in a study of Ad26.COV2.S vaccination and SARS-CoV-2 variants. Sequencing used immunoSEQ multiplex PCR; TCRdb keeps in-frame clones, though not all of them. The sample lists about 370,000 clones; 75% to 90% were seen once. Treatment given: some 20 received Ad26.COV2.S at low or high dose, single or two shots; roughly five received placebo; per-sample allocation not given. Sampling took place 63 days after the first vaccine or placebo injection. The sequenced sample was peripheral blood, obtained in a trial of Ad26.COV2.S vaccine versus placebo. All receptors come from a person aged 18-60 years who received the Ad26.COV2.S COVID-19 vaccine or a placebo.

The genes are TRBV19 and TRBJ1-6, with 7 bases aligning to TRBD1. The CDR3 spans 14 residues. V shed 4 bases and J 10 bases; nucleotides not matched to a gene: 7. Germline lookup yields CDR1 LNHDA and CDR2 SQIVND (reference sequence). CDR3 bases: TGTGCCAGTAGTAGGGGACAGTGGCTCTCACCCCTCCACTTT. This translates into CASSRGQWLSPLHF.

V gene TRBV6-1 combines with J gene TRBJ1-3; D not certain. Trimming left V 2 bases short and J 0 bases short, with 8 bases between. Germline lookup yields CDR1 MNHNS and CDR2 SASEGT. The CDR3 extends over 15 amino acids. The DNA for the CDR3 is TGTGCCAGCAGTGAATCGTGGGCCTCTGGAAACACCATATATTTT. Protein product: CASSESWASGNTIYF.

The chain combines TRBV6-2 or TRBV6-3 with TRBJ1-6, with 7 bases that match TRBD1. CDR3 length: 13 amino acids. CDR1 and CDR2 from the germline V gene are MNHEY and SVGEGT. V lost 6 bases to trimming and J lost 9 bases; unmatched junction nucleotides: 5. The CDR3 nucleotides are TGTGCCAGCAGCCCCACAGGGGTTTCACCCCTCCACTTT. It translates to CASSPTGVSPLHF.

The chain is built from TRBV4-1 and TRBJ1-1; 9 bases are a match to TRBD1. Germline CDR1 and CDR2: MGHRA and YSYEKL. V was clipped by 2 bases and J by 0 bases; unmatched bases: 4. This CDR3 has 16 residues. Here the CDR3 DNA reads TGCGCCAGCAGCCAAAACAGGGGGCTCATGAACACTGAAGCTTTCTTT. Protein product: CASSQNRGLMNTEAFF.

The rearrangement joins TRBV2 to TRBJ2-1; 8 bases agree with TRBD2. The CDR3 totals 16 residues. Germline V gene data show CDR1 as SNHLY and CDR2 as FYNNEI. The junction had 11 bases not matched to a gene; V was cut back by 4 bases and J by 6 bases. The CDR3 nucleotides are TGTGCCAGCAGTGCCCGGTTGCTAGCGGGCCGCAATGAGCAGTTCTTC. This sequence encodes CASSARLLAGRNEQFF.

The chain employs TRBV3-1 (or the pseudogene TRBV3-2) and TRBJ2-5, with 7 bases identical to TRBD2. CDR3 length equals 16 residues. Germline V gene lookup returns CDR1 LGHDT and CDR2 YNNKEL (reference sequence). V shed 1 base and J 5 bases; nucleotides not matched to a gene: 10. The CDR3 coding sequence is TGTGCCAGCAGCCAAGGCGATGCGGGGGTGGGTGAGACCCAGTACTTC. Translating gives CASSQGDAGVGETQYF.

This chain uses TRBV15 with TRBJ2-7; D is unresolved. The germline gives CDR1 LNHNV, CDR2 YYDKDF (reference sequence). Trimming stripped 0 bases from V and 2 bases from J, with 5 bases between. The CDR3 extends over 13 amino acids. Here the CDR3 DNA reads TGTGCCACCAGCAGAGACTCGGCCTACGAGCAGTACTTC. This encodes CATSRDSAYEQYF.

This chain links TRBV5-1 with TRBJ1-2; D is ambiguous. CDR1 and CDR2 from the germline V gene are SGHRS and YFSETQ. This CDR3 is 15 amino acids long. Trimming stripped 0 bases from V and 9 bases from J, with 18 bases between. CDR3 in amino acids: CASSLAGRDRRSYTF. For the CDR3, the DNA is TGCGCCAGCAGCTTGGCCGGCCGAGATAGGCGTAGCTACACCTTC. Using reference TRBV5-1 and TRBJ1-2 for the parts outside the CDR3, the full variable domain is KAGVTQTPRYLIKTRGQQVTLSCSPISGHRSVSWYQQTPGQGLQFLFEYFSETQRNKGNFPGRFSGRQFSNSRSEMNVSTLELGDSALYLCASSLAGRDRRSYTFGSGTRLTVV.

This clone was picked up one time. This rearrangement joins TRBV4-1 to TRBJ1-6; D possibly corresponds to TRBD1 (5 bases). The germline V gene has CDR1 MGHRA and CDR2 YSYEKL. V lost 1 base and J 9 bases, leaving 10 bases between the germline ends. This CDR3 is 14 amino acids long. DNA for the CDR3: TGCGCCAGCAGCCAAGGGGGGGACGGTTCACCCCTCCACTTT. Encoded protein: CASSQGGDGSPLHF.

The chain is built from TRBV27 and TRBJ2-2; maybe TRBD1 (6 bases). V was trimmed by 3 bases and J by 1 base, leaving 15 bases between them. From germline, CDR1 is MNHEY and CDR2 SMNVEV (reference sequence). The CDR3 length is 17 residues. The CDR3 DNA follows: TGTGCCAGCAGTTTCAGTTCAGGGGATTGGAACACCGGGGAGCTGTTTTTT. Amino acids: CASSFSSGDWNTGELFF.

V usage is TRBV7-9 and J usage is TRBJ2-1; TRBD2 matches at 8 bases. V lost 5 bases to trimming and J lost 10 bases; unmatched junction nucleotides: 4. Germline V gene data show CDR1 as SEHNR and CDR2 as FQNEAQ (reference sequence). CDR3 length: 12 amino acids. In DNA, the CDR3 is TGTGCCAGCAGCCCTACGGGGGGGGAGCAGTTCTTC. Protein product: CASSPTGGEQFF.

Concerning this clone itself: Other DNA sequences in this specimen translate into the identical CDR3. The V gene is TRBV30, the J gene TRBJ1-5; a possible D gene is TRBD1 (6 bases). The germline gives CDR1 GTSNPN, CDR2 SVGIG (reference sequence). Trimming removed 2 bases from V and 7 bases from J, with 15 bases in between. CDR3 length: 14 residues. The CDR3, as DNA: TGTGCCTGGAGTTTGGGGACGGGGGCCCAGCCCCAGCATTTT. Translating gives CAWSLGTGAQPQHF.

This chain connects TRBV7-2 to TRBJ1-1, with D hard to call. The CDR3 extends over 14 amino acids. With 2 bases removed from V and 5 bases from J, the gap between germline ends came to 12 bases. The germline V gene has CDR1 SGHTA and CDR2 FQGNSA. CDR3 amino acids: CASSLSAGGTEAFF. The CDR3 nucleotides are TGTGCCAGCAGCTTAAGTGCAGGAGGTACTGAAGCTTTCTTT.

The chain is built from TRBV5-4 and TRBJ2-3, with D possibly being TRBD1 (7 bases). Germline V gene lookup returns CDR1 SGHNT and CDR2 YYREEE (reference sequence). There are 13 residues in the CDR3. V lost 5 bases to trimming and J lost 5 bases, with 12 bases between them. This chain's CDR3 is CASRLQGGDTQYF. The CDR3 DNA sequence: TGTGCCAGCAGACTCCAGGGGGGAGATACGCAGTATTTT.

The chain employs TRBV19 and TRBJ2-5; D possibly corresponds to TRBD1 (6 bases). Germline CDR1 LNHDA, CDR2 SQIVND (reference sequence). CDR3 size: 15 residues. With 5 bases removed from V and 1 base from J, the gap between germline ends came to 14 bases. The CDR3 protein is CASSLAGDIQETQYF. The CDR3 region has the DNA TGTGCCAGTAGTTTAGCAGGGGACATCCAAGAGACCCAGTACTTC.

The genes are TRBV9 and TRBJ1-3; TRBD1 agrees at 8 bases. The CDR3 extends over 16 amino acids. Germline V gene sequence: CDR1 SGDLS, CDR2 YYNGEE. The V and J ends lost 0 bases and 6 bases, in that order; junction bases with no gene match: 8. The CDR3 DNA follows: TGTGCCAGCAGCGTAGGTGCAGGGGGCGTTTCAAACACCATATATTTT. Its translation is CASSVGAGGVSNTIYF.

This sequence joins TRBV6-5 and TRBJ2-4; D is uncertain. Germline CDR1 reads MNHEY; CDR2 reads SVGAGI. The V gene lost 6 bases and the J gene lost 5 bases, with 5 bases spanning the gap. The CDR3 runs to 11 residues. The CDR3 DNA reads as TGTGCCAGCAGGCGTGAAAACATTCAGTACTTC. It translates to CASRRENIQYF.

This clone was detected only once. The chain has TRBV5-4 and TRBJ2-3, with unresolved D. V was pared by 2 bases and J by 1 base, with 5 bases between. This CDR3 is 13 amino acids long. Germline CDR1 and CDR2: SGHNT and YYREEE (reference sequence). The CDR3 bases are TGTGCCAGCAGCTTAACCGGCACAGATACGCAGTATTTT. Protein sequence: CASSLTGTDTQYF.

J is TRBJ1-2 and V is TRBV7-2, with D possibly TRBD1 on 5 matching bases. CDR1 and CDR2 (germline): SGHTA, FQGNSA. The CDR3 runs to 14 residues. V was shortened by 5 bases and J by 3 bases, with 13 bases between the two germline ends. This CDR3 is CASSEGGAYYGYTF. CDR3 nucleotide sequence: TGTGCCAGCAGCGAAGGAGGGGCCTACTATGGCTACACCTTC. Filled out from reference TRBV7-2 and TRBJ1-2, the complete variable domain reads GAGVSQSPSNKVTEKGKDVELRCDPISGHTALYWYRQSLGQGLEFLIYFQGNSAPDKSGLPSDRFSAERTGGSVSTLTIQRTQQEDSAVYLCASSEGGAYYGYTFGSGTRLTVV.

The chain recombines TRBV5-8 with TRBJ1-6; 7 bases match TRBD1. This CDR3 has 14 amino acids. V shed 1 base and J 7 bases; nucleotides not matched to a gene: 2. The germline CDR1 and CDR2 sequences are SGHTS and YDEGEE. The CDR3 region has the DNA TGTGCCAGCAGCTTGCGGGACAGCAATTCACCCCTCCACTTT. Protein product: CASSLRDSNSPLHF.

CDR3 in amino acids: CASKGSGGNQPQHF. DNA of the CDR3: TGTGCCAGCAAGGGTTCGGGGGGCAATCAGCCCCAGCATTTT. The rearrangement links TRBV6-5 to TRBJ1-5; D possibly corresponds to TRBD1 (5 bases). Deletions cut 7 bases from V and 2 bases from J, with 12 bases between. This CDR3 has 14 amino acids. CDR1 is MNHEY and CDR2 is SVGAGI in the germline V gene.

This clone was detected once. The CDR3 coding sequence is TGTGCCAGCAGCCTTGGGGACGGCGATCAGCCCCAGCATTTT. It codes for CASSLGDGDQPQHF. The gene calls are TRBV5-8 and TRBJ1-5; perhaps TRBD1 as D (5 bases). In germline, CDR1 is SGHTS, CDR2 YDEGEE. Trimming removed 4 bases from V and 5 bases from J, with 13 bases in between. This CDR3 is built from 14 residues.

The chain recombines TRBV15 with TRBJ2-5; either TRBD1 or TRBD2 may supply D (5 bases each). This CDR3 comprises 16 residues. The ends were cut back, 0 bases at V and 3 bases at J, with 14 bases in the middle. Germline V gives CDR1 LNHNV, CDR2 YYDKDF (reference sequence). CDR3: CATSRDPYRGEETQYF. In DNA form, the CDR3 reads TGTGCCACCAGCAGAGATCCCTACCGAGGGGAAGAGACCCAGTACTTC.

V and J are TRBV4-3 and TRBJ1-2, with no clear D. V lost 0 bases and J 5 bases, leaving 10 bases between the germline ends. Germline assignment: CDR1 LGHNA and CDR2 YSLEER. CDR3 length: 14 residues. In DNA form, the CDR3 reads TGCGCCAGCAGCCAAGATCGGGAAGTTTATGGCTACACCTTC. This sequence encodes CASSQDREVYGYTF.

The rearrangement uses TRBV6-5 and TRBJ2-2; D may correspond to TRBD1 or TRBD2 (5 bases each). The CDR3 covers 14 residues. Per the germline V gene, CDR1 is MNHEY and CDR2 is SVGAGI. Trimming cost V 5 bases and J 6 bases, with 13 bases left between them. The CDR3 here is CASSPGTRPGELFF. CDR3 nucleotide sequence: TGTGCCAGCAGTCCCGGGACCCGCCCCGGGGAGCTGTTTTTT.

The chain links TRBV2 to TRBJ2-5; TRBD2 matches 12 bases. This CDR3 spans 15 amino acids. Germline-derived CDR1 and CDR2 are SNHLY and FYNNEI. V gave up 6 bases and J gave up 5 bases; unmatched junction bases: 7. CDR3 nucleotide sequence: TGTGCCAGCAGAGCTAGCGGGGGGGCTTTGGAGACCCAGTACTTC. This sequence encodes CASRASGGALETQYF.

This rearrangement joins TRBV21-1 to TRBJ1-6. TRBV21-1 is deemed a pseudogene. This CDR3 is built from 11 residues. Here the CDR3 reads CASSNWSPLHF. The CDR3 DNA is TGTGCCAGCAGCAATTGGTCACCCCTCCACTTT.

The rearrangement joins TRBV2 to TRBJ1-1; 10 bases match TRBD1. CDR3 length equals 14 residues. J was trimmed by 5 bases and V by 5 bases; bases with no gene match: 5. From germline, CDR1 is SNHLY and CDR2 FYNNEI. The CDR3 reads CASSSDRGYTEAFF. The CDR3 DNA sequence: TGTGCCAGCAGTTCGGACAGGGGGTATACTGAAGCTTTCTTT.

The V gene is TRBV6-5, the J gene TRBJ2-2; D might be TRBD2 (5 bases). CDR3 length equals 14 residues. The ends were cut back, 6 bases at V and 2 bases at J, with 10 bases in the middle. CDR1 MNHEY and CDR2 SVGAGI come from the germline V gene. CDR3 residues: CASRPGYNTGELFF. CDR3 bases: TGTGCCAGCAGGCCGGGATATAACACCGGGGAGCTGTTTTTT.